The T cell receptor beta chain under discussion was sequenced for a study of CD8+ T cells in alopecia areata. This CDR3 spans 17 amino acids. V gave up 4 bases and J gave up 4 bases; unmatched junction bases: 10. The V gene's germline CDR1 is SGDLS and CDR2 YYNGEE. This clone was detected a few times. Its antigen is not identified. Sequencing templates came from extracted RNA that was reverse transcribed into cDNA. This table comes from immunoSEQ multiplex PCR, and its TCRdb copy is limited to in-frame clones, with some not included. The sample includes a few hundred thousand clones, under 80% of them seen just once. Whole-study findings and limits: Higher clonality was seen in lesional scalp than in normal scalp, especially in alopecia totalis/universalis.

The sequence derives from a human donor with alopecia areata. The chain employs TRBV9 and TRBJ1-6; 8 bases are a match to TRBD1. The sequencing used CD4+ T cells sorted from blood, collected at week 0. CDR3 residues: CASSPQGAGSYNSPLHF. CDR3 sequence (DNA): TGTGCCAGCAGCCCCCAGGGGGCAGGGTCGTATAATTCACCCCTCCACTTT.